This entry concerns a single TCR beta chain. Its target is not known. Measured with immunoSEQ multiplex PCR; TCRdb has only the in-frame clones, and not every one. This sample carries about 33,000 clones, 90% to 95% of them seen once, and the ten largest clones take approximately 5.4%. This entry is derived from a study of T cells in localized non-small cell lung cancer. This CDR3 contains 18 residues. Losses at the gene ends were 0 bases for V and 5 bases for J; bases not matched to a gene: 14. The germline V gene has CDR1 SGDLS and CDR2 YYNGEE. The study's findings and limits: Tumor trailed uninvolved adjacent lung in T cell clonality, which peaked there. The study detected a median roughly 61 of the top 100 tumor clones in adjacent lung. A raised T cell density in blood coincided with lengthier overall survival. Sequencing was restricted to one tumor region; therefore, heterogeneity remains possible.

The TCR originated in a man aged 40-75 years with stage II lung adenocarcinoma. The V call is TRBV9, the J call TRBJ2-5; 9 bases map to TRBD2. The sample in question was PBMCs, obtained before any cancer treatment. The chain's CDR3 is CASSVVGSGSGRGETQYF. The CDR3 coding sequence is TGTGCCAGCAGCGTAGTAGGTAGCGGGAGCGGCCGGGGGGAGACCCAGTACTTC.